This T cell receptor beta chain was recorded in a study of vaccination effects on CD4 cells after COVID-19. A remark on this clone: Its specificity is unknown.

Repertoires were generated with immunoSEQ multiplex PCR, while TCRdb's copy carries only in-frame clones and drops some. The profile covers about 22,000 clones, with approximately 77% appearing a single time and 10% taken by the ten largest. Looked up from germline, CDR1 is SGHRS and CDR2 is YFSETQ. The CDR3 loop spans 16 amino acids. Trimming took 0 bases from V and 1 from J, leaving 12 bases between them. Ahead of sequencing, the ViraFEST assay grew antigen-specific CD4+ T cells using viral peptide pools. The authors isolated CD4+ T cells after roughly 10 days of culture. Two-dose BNT162b2 or mRNA-1273 vaccination was given to participants. Having tested negative for nucleocapsid antibodies, the vaccine recipients showed no prior SARS-CoV-2 infection.

The source material was CD4+ T cells from PBMCs cultured with HCoV-NL63 spike peptides, sampled after COVID-19 vaccination. The TCR sequence derives from a human donor who received a COVID-19 vaccine. This rearrangement joins TRBV5-1 to TRBJ2-3; D might be TRBD2 (6 bases). CDR3 sequence: CASSLVRASGTDTQYF. The CDR3 DNA reads TGCGCCAGCAGCTTGGTGAGGGCTAGCGGCACAGATACGCAGTATTTT.